This passage covers 21 T cell receptor beta chains from one sample sequenced in a study of tissue T cells after allogeneic stem cell transplantation. Produced via immunoSEQ multiplex PCR; TCRdb's table is partial and in-frame only. The data contain approximately 6,700 clones, approximately 46% of them singletons. Specified time point: mouse harvest day 7 after allogeneic transplant. Mouse grafts combined 10^7 T-cell-depleted bone marrow cells with 10^6 splenic CD5+ T cells. Source material: gut tissue. These receptors were taken from a female BALB/c mouse given C57BL/6 T cells with graft-versus-host disease after an allogeneic hematopoietic cell transplant.

This clone showed up just a few times. Gene names are mouse gene names. The read is 1 residue too short to cover the CDR3 end, so that end is filled in from the germline J gene. V is TRBV15 and J is TRBJ1-4; 8 bases align to TRBD1. V lost 0 bases, J lost 3 bases, and 6 bases stayed unmatched. The V gene's germline CDR1 is SGHND and CDR2 FRSKSL. The CDR3 length is 17 residues. CDR3 DNA (partial): TGTGCCAGCAGTTTAGCGCTAACCAGGGGGCCCAACGAAAGATTATTT. Amino acids: CASSLALTRGPNERLF. From start to end, the CDR3 is CASSLALTRGPNERLFF.

In regard to this clone: Gene names refer to mouse genes. The sequenced CDR3 bases are TGTGCCAGCTCTCTCGACAGGGGAAGCGACACCCAGTAC. This sequence encodes CASSLDRGSDTQY. The whole CDR3 sequence reads CASSLDRGSDTQYF. The chain couples TRBV12-2 to TRBJ2-5, with 8 positions matching TRBD1. The read gets to within 1 residue of the CDR3 end, and the germline J gene fills in the rest. The germline CDR1 and CDR2 sequences are SGHLS and HYDKME. The CDR3 covers 14 residues. The J segment lost 6 bases and the V segment lost 0 bases, leaving 4 bases of the junction unmatched.

In regard to this clone: Mouse names are used for the genes. The CDR3 sequence is CGARLGGGQDTQYF. The covered CDR3 bases are TGTGGTGCTAGACTGGGGGGAGGGCAAGACACCCAGTAC. The rearrangement joins TRBV20 to TRBJ2-5; the match to TRBD2 covers 9 bases. The read finishes 1 residue shy of the CDR3 end, and the germline J gene is used to complete it. Per germline, CDR1 GFQATS and CDR2 STVNSAI. The junction had 4 bases not matched to a gene; V was cut back by 3 bases and J by 3 bases. The CDR3 has 14 amino acids.

For this clone: Gene names are the mouse ones. Sequencing ends 1 residue short of the CDR3 end; the germline J gene provides the rest. The V gene is TRBV26, the J gene TRBJ2-5, with TRBD2 identical over 12 bases. The CDR3 is 15 amino acids. V shed 5 bases, J shed 5 bases, and the junction held 5 bases outside the gene matches. Germline-derived CDR1 and CDR2 are KGHPV and FQNQEV (reference sequence). The CDR3 is CASSRLGGRGDTQYF. Incomplete CDR3 DNA: TGTGCCAGCAGTAGACTGGGGGGGCGCGGAGACACCCAGTAC. The whole variable domain, remainder taken from reference TRBV26 and TRBJ2-5, is NSKVIQTPRYLVKGQGQKAKMRCIPEKGHPVVFWYQQNKNNEFKFLINFQNQEVLQQIDMTEKRFSAECPSNSPCSLEIQSSEAGDSALYLCASSRLGGRGDTQYFGPGTRLLVL.

On this clone: Genes and germline come from the mouse. The CDR3 end lies 1 residue beyond the end of the read and is filled in from the germline J gene. The V gene is TRBV23, the J gene TRBJ1-1; the table assigns TRBD1, which was not confirmed against the DNA. This CDR3 has 13 residues. Germline V gene sequence: CDR1 KGHTA, CDR2 FQNQQP. The CDR3 is CSSSQSQGKGVFF. The sequenced CDR3 bases are TGCTCCAGCAGTCAATCCCAGGGGAAAGGAGTCTTC.

As regards this clone: Gene names denote mouse genes. The CDR3 end falls 1 residue outside the read, so it is completed with the germline J gene. J is TRBJ2-7 and V is TRBV26; D is unclear. CDR3 length: 14 residues. Trimming stripped 0 bases from V and 0 bases from J, with 6 bases between. Germline V gives CDR1 KGHPV, CDR2 FQNQEV (reference sequence). This CDR3 reads CASSLSQSSYEQYF. The CDR3 DNA, read in part, is TGTGCCAGCAGTCTGTCACAGAGCTCCTATGAACAGTAC.

Comments on this clone: The genes are named according to mouse. The read terminates 1 residue ahead of where the CDR3 ends, so the germline J gene completes it. This chain links TRBV13-1 with TRBJ1-4, with TRBD1 matching over 9 bases. The CDR3 has 15 residues. Trimming cost V 3 bases and J 2 bases; bases outside gene matches: 2. Germline V lookup: CDR1 NSHNY, CDR2 SYGAGN. CDR3 in amino acids: CASSAGQGSNERLFF. CDR3 DNA, as far as it was read: TGTGCCAGCAGTGCCGGACAGGGGTCCAACGAAAGATTATTT.

A word on this clone: These gene names are mouse names. The read finishes 1 residue shy of the CDR3 end, and the germline J gene is used to complete it. Distinct nucleotide sequences in the sample also encode this CDR3. The chain couples TRBV3 to TRBJ1-3; possible D gene TRBD1, 5 bases. The CDR3 runs to 14 residues. V lost 0 bases, J lost 4 bases, and 7 bases lay in between. Germline V CDR1 and CDR2: SNHLY, FYNGKV (reference sequence). CDR3 DNA, as far as it was read: TGTGCCAGCAGCTTAGCGGGGGGGGGAAATACGCTCTAT. This gives the protein CASSLAGGGNTLY. The full-length CDR3 reads as CASSLAGGGNTLYF.

A remark on this clone: The gene symbols are mouse symbols. The read terminates 1 residue before the CDR3 end, so the remaining end is supplied by the germline J gene. This chain joins TRBV23 and TRBJ2-3; the table's TRBD1 call for D was not verified on the DNA. The CDR3 is 14 amino acids. Germline loops: CDR1 KGHTA, CDR2 FQNQQP. Incomplete CDR3 DNA: TGCTCCAGCAGTCCGACAGGGGATGCAGAAACGCTGTAT. Residues: CSSSPTGDAETLY. In full, the CDR3 reads CSSSPTGDAETLYF. Complete variable domain (other parts from reference TRBV23 and TRBJ2-3): DAAVTQKPRYLIKMKGQEAEMKCIPEKGHTAVFWYQQKQSKELKFLIYFQNQQPLDQIDMVKERFSAVCPSSSLCSLGIRTCEAEDSALYLCSSSPTGDAETLYFGSGTRLTVL.

For this clone: The gene names here belong to mouse. CDR3 DNA (partial): TGTGCCAGCAGTCCGGAATTAGAAGTCTTC. It codes for CASSPELEVF. The full CDR3 is CASSPELEVFF. This chain connects TRBV26 to TRBJ1-1; D is ambiguous. The sequence runs out 1 residue before the end of the CDR3; the remainder is reconstructed from the germline J gene. Germline CDR1 KGHPV, CDR2 FQNQEV (reference sequence). This CDR3 is built from 11 residues. Trimming stripped 4 bases from V and 7 bases from J, with 7 bases between. The full variable domain, completed using reference TRBV26 and TRBJ1-1, is NSKVIQTPRYLVKGQGQKAKMRCIPEKGHPVVFWYQQNKNNEFKFLINFQNQEVLQQIDMTEKRFSAECPSNSPCSLEIQSSEAGDSALYLCASSPELEVFFGKGTRLTVV.

This clone showed up just a few times. The gene symbols are mouse symbols. The read finishes 1 residue shy of the CDR3 end, and the germline J gene is used to complete it. The chain is built from TRBV12-1 and TRBJ2-2; TRBD2 matches at 8 bases. V was clipped by 0 bases and J by 0 bases; unmatched bases: 2. CDR1 SGHSN and CDR2 HYEKVE come from the germline V gene. CDR3 length equals 16 residues. CDR3 DNA (partial): TGTGCCAGCTCTCTCGACTGGGGAACAAACACCGGGCAGCTCTAC. Residues: CASSLDWGTNTGQLY. The whole CDR3 region reads CASSLDWGTNTGQLYF.

Of note for this clone: The gene symbols are mouse symbols. The CDR3 end lies 1 residue beyond the end of the read and is filled in from the germline J gene. The rearrangement links TRBV19 to TRBJ2-7, with 14 bases aligning to TRBD2. This CDR3 is 14 amino acids long. Germline CDR1 and CDR2: FNHDT and SITEND (reference sequence). Trimming took 4 bases from V and 7 from J; bases not matched to a gene: 4. The CDR3 loop reads CASSPGLGGREQYF. CDR3 bases read: TGTGCCAGCAGTCCGGGACTGGGGGGGCGGGAACAGTAC. Full variable domain (outside the CDR3, taken from reference TRBV19 and TRBJ2-7): GGIITQTPKFLIGQEGQKLTLKCQQNFNHDTMYWYRQDSGKGLRLIYYSITENDLQKGDLSEGYDASREKKSSFSLTVTSAQKNEMAVFLCASSPGLGGREQYFGPGTRLTVL.

A remark on this clone: The gene names given are mouse names. Here the CDR3 reads CASSSGQNYEQYF. The DNA read from the CDR3 is TGTGCCAGCAGTTCGGGACAAAACTATGAACAGTAC. This rearrangement joins TRBV15 to TRBJ2-7; tentatively, D is TRBD1 (6 bases). The read halts 1 residue ahead of the CDR3 end, with the missing end drawn from the germline J gene. CDR1 and CDR2 (germline): SGHND, FRSKSL. The length of the CDR3 is 13 residues. Trimming removed 4 bases at V and 3 bases at J, with 10 bases between.

About this clone: Genes and germline come from the mouse. The missing CDR3 end, 1 residue past where the read stops, is filled in from the germline J gene. The gene calls are TRBV26 and TRBJ2-7, with TRBD2 matching 8 bases. The V gene end was trimmed by 6 bases and the J gene end by 2 bases; junction bases not matched to a gene: 9. CDR3 length: 15 residues. The germline gives CDR1 KGHPV, CDR2 FQNQEV (reference sequence). CDR3 protein: CASRRVGTGPYEQYF. The CDR3 DNA, read in part, is TGTGCCAGCAGGCGTGTCGGGACTGGCCCCTATGAACAGTAC. Variable domain in full (rest from reference TRBV26 and TRBJ2-7): NSKVIQTPRYLVKGQGQKAKMRCIPEKGHPVVFWYQQNKNNEFKFLINFQNQEVLQQIDMTEKRFSAECPSNSPCSLEIQSSEAGDSALYLCASRRVGTGPYEQYFGPGTRLTVL.

With respect to this clone: Genes and germline are mouse. Read sequence stops 1 residue before the CDR3 end, and the germline J gene provides the missing end. The J gene is TRBJ1-3, the V gene TRBV31, with 7 nucleotides matching TRBD1. Germline trimming cut 1 base from V and 0 bases from J; bases unmatched to any gene: 6. Looked up from germline, CDR1 is GKSSPN and CDR2 is SITVG. This CDR3 contains 16 residues. The CDR3 is CAWSPRDRSSGNTLYF. The sequenced part of the CDR3 DNA is TGTGCCTGGAGTCCCCGGGACAGATCTTCTGGAAATACGCTCTAT.

This clone rates as large. Mouse gene names and germline throughout. The sequence runs out 1 residue before the end of the CDR3; the remainder is reconstructed from the germline J gene. V gene TRBV1 combines with J gene TRBJ2-7; 10 bases match TRBD2. The CDR3 contains 16 residues. The V and J ends lost 0 bases and 4 bases, in that order; junction bases with no gene match: 6. Germline CDR1 is NSQYPW and CDR2 is LRSPGD (reference sequence). This CDR3 is CTCSADPPTGGYEQYF. The sequenced CDR3 bases are TGCACCTGCAGTGCAGACCCCCCGACTGGGGGGTATGAACAGTAC.

This clone appeared a few times. These gene names are mouse names. The read is 1 residue too short to cover the CDR3 end, so that end is filled in from the germline J gene. The chain employs TRBV17 and TRBJ2-4, with unresolved D. The CDR3 runs 12 residues. Germline V lookup: CDR1 MNHDT, CDR2 YYDKIL. Trimming cost V 5 bases and J 4 bases, with 7 bases left between them. The CDR3 protein is CASSFKENTLYF. The covered CDR3 bases are TGTGCTAGCAGTTTCAAGGAAAACACCTTGTAC.

This clone came up once. Gene names are the mouse ones. Read data end 1 residue before the CDR3 end; the end is taken from the germline J gene. The chain recombines TRBV3 with TRBJ2-7, with TRBD1 matching 10 bases. This CDR3 comprises 14 residues. Germline assignment: CDR1 SNHLY and CDR2 FYNGKV (reference sequence). J lost 7 bases, V lost 4 bases, and 7 bases had no gene match. Incomplete CDR3 DNA: TGTGCCAGCAGCTCTCCGGGACAGGGGAGGGAACAGTAC. Protein sequence: CASSSPGQGREQY. The CDR3 in full is CASSSPGQGREQYF.

With regard to this clone: The gene names here belong to mouse. Read data end 1 residue before the CDR3 end; the end is taken from the germline J gene. The chain uses TRBV16 and TRBJ2-4; no clear D. This CDR3 region has 13 residues. The germline CDR1 and CDR2 sequences are SGHSA and FRNQAP. The V end was cut by 0 bases, the J end by 5 bases, with 6 bases between. CDR3 sequence: CASSLDEGNTLYF. The CDR3 bases that were read are TGTGCAAGCAGCTTAGATGAGGGAAACACCTTGTAC.

This clone was counted between two and nine times. Gene and germline names: mouse. The missing CDR3 end, 1 residue past where the read stops, is filled in from the germline J gene. The V and J genes are TRBV1 and TRBJ2-7; TRBD1 aligns across 7 bases. CDR3 size: 15 residues. Germline-derived CDR1 and CDR2 are NSQYPW and LRSPGD (reference sequence). Trimming at V came to 0 bases and at J to 4 bases, leaving 6 bases not matched to a gene. This chain's CDR3 is CTCSADEGQPYEQYF. CDR3 DNA (partial): TGCACCTGCAGTGCAGATGAGGGACAGCCTTATGAACAGTAC.

Regarding this clone: Gene names and germline refer to mouse. The sequenced part of the CDR3 DNA is TGCTCCAGCAGACCCGGGACAGGGGAAGACACCCAGTAC. It specifies CSSRPGTGEDTQY. The whole CDR3 sequence reads CSSRPGTGEDTQYF. The chain recombines TRBV23 with TRBJ2-5; the table's D call, TRBD1, was not checked against the DNA. Sequencing ends 1 residue short of the CDR3 end; the germline J gene provides the rest. This CDR3 has 14 amino acids. Germline V gene sequence: CDR1 KGHTA, CDR2 FQNQQP.